This T cell receptor (beta chain) was profiled in a study of human T cells and chemical hapten exposure. Whole-study context: Weekly scalp doses of diphenylcyclopropenone were given to patients during the roughly 26-week study.

Noted time point: patch test 2, 6 weeks after DPC sensitization. Indicated treatment: therapeutic diphenylcyclopropenone sensitization with weekly scalp DPC. Blood was drawn before each patch test was applied. During construction of the library, unique molecular identifiers were attached to individual cDNA molecules for quantitative, reproducible TCR counting. TCRdb fed the RACE reads into MiXCR, producing one record per CDR3 protein. The data hold approximately 350,000 distinct CDR3 sequences, with about 6% observed a single time. CDR1 is SGHRS, CDR2 YFSETQ, per germline. Trimming pared 0 bases from V and 0 bases from J, leaving 4 bases between. This CDR3 region has 14 residues.

The genes are TRBV5-1 and TRBJ2-1; no clear D. The sample was whole blood, taken in connection with sensitization to the hapten diphenylcyclopropenone (DPC). This TCR was recovered from a woman under 30 with alopecia areata. Some clones in this sample may be carry-over from other donors' samples. The CDR3 is CASSLDFSYNEQFF. Written as DNA, the CDR3 is TGCGCCAGCAGCTTGGACTTCTCCTACAATGAGCAGTTCTTC. The entire variable domain, with the rest obtained from reference TRBV5-1 and TRBJ2-1, is as follows: KAGVTQTPRYLIKTRGQQVTLSCSPISGHRSVSWYQQTPGQGLQFLFEYFSETQRNKGNFPGRFSGRQFSNSRSEMNVSTLELGDSALYLCASSLDFSYNEQFFGPGTRLTVL.